This T cell receptor beta chain was recorded in a study of T cell responses to AZD1222 COVID-19 vaccine. With respect to this clone: Antigen: not known.

Regarding the study as a whole: A mostly white British donor set with more females was recruited, and clonal diversity was possibly underestimated. Seropositive at baseline were only a handful of AZD1222 recipients.

Using immunoSEQ multiplex PCR, the repertoire was profiled, and TCRdb retains in-frame clones only, with some absent. The data contain fewer than 150,000 clones, nearly 90% of them singletons. The material was peripheral blood, obtained 28 days after the second AZD1222 dose. The TCR originated in an adult who received the AZD1222 COVID-19 vaccine.

CDR3 DNA: TGTGCCAGCAGCCAAAGGGGACGCGGCCTGTTTTTT. This translates into CASSQRGRGLFF. The rearrangement links TRBV28 to TRBJ1-4; D may be TRBD1 (5 bases). Per the germline V gene, CDR1 is MDHEN and CDR2 is SYDVKM. Trimming shortened V by 6 bases and J by 14 bases, and 16 bases separated the two germline ends. The CDR3 is 12 amino acids.